This T cell receptor (beta chain) was retrieved from a study of T cell responses to AZD1222 COVID-19 vaccine (dated by TCRdb to the early 2020s). Background for the entire study: A total of around 240 trial participants underwent TCR sequencing, of whom some 200 had received two doses of AZD1222 and about 25 had received two doses of the MenACWY control vaccine. Trial participants were enrolled by age into 18-55, 56-69 and 70-plus year subgroups, with roughly 150, 30 and 60 TCR-sequenced participants respectively.

The CDR3 has 14 amino acids, counting the end cysteine and phenylalanine. Only CDR3 DNA is held: 42 bases, read in frame from base 1. The junction carries 13 bases between V and J, which are trimmed by 5 bases and 6 bases respectively. The germline V gene (reference sequence) provides CDR1 LNHDA and CDR2 SQIVND. The CDR3 regions of human TCRbeta chains were subjected to immunosequencing. In the source study's methods: TCRs in the repertoires were matched against a reference library of SARS-CoV-2-specific TCRs that had been generated with the MIRA antigen-specificity platform. Breadth meant the fraction of unique TCRs that were SARS-CoV-2-associated, whereas depth meant the fraction of total T cells that were SARS-CoV-2-associated. Using the MIRA data, every spike-specific TCR was mapped to the spike region that the TCR reacted to and assigned to either a CD4 or a CD8 class. Log10-transformed breadth and depth values were compared by one-way ANOVA with Sidak's multiple comparisons tests. TCRdb carries this immuneACCESS record with in-frame sequences only. Its versions omit some clonotypes, under half of them owing to an unresolved V gene in the studies checked, with the rest unexplained. D and trimming were read from the DNA, whereas the V and J calls and clone size are those reported in that table. The sample contains 100,000 to 150,000 clones, more than 90% of them found a single time. More than 0.95% of the sample goes to the ten largest clones.

The investigation overall reported the following: Participants were mostly white British, with more females than males. The authors suggested clonal diversity may have been underestimated. In the small 56-69-year group, the increase in depth fell short of significance, most likely because of low power. Because no day 14 peak-response samples were available, repertoires were characterized only after the peak T cell response. After two AZD1222 doses, both the breadth and the depth of spike-specific TCRs were significantly higher than at day 0 and than in MenACWY recipients. Conclusions about previously exposed vaccinees are limited because only a handful of AZD1222 recipients were SARS-CoV-2 seropositive at baseline. The vaccine-associated CD4 TCRs covered the entire spike protein, and the dominant responses fell in regions 160-218 and 743-854. Reportedly, almost half of the unique spike-specific TCRs recognized epitopes lying outside the regions that are mutated in the B.1.351 and B.1.1.7 variants.

The time point tag for this specimen amounts to: about 28 days (+/-7) after the second vaccine dose. Because spike-specific TCR depth and breadth did not differ between the two schedules, AZD1222 recipients who got a second dose at roughly 4 weeks were pooled with those who got a second dose at roughly 12 weeks. Samples from vaccinated people were obtained from the UK trials COV001 and COV002, which included a single-blind randomized controlled phase 2/3 trial of AZD1222 (ChAdOx1 nCoV-19) in healthy adults. For TCRbeta chain sequencing, PBMC samples from trial participants were taken at day 0 and at day 28 after the second dose. As regards this clone: The antigen it binds to is not known. Within one base of it there is no much larger clone, and no base qualities were kept.

This receptor was identified in an adult who received the AZD1222 COVID-19 vaccine. Sequenced here: peripheral blood, sampled 28 days after the second AZD1222 dose. The rearranged segments are TRBV19 and TRBJ2-2; a tentative D match to TRBD1 spans 7 bases. The DNA is as follows: TGTGCCAGTAGTCCACAGGGGAGGTCCGGGGAGCTGTTTTTT. Translation gives CASSPQGRSGELFF.